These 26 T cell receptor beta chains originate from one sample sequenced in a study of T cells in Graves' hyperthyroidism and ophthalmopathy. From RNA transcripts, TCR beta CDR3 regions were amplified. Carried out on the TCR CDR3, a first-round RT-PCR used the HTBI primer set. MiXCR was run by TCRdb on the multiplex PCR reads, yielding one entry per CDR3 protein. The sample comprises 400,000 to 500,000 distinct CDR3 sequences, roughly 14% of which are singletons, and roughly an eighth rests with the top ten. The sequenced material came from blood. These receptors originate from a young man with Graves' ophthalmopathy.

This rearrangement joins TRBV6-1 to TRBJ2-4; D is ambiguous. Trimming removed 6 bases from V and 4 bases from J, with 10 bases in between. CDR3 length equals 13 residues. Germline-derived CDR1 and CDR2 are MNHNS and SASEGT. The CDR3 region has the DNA TGTGCCAGCAGCCTCGACGGTAAAAACATTCAGTACTTC. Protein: CASSLDGKNIQYF.

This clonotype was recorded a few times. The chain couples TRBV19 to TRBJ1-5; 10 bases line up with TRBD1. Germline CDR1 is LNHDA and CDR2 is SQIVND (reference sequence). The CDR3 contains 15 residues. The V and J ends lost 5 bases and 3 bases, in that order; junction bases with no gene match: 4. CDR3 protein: CASSGTGAANQPQHF. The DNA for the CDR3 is TGTGCCAGTAGTGGGACAGGGGCGGCCAATCAGCCCCAGCATTTT.

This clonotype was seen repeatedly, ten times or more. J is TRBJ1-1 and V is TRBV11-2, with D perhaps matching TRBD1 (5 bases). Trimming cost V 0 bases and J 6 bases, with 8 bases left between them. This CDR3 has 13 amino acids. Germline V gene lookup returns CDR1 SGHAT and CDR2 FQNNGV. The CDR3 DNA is TGTGCCAGCAGCTTAGATAGGGGCTCTGAAGCTTTCTTT. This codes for CASSLDRGSEAFF.

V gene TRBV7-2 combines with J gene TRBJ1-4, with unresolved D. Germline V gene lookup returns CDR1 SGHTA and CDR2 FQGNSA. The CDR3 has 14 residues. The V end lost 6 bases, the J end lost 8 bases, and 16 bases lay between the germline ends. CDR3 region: CASRPTPRSEKLFF. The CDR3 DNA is TGTGCCAGCAGACCAACGCCCCGGTCGGAAAAACTGTTTTTT.

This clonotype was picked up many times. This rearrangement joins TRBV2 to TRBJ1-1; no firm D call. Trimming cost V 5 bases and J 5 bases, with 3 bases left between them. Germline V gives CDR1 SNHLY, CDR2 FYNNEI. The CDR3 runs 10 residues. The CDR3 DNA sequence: TGTGCCAGCAGTTGGACTGAAGCTTTCTTT. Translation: CASSWTEAFF.

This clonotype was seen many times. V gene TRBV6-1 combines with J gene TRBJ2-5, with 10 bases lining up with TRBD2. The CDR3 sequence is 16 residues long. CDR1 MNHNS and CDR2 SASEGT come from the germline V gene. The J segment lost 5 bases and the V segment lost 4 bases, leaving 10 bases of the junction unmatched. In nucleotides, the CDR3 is TGTGCCAGCAGTGTCTCCGGGACTAGCGTTACGGAGACCCAGTACTTC. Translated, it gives CASSVSGTSVTETQYF.

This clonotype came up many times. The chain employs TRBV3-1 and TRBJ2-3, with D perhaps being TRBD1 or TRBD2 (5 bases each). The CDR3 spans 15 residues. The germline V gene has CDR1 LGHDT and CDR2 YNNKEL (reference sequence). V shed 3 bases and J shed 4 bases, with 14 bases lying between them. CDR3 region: CASSQAGTTPDTQYF. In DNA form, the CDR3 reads TGTGCCAGCAGCCAGGCCGGGACGACCCCAGATACGCAGTATTTT.

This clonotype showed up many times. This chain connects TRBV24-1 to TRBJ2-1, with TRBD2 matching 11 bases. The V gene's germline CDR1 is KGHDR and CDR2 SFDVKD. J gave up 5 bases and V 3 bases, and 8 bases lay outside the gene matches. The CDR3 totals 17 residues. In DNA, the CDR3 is TGTGCCACCAGTGATGTGACTAGCGGGAAGTTCCACAATGAGCAGTTCTTC. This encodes CATSDVTSGKFHNEQFF.

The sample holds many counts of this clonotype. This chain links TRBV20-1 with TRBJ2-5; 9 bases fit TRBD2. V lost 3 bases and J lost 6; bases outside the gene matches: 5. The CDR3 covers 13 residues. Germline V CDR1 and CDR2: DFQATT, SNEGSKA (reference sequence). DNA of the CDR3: TGCAGTGCTAGGACTAGCGGAGGCCAGACCCAGTACTTC. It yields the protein CSARTSGGQTQYF.

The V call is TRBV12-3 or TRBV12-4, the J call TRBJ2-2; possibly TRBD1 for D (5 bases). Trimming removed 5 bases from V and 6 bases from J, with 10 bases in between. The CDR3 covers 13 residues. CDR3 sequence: CASSQGSAGELFF. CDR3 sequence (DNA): TGTGCCAGCAGTCAGGGAAGCGCCGGGGAGCTGTTTTTT.

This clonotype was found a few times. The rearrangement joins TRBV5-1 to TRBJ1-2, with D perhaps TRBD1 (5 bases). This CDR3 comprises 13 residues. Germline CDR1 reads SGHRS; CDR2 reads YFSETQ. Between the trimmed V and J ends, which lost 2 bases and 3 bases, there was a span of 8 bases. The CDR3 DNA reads TGCGCCAGCAGCTTCGGGACGGACTATGGCTACACCTTC. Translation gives CASSFGTDYGYTF.

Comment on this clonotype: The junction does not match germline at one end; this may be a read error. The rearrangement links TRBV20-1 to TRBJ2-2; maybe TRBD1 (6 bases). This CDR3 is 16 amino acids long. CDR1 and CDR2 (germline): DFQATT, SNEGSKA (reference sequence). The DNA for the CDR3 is TGCAGCGCTAGAGATCCCAGGGGACGGAACGCCGGGGAGCTGTTTTTT. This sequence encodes CSARDPRGRNAGELFF.

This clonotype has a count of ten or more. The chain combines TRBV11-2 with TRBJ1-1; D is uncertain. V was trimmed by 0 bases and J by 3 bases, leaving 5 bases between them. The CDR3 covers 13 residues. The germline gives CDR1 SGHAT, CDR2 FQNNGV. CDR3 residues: CASSLDTYTEAFF. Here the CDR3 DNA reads TGTGCCAGCAGCTTAGATACGTACACTGAAGCTTTCTTT.

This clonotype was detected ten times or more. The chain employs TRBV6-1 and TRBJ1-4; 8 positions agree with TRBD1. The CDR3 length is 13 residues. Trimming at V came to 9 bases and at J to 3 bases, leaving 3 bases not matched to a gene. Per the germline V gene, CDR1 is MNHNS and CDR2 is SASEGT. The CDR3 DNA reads TGTGCCAGGGGGACAGGACCTAATGAAAAACTGTTTTTT. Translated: CARGTGPNEKLFF.

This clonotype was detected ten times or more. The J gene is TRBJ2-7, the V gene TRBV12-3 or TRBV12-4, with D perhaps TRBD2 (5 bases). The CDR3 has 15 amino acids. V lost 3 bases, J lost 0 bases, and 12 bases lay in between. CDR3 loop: CASSFGGGSSYEQYF. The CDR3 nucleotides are TGTGCCAGCAGTTTCGGTGGTGGGAGCTCCTACGAGCAGTACTTC.

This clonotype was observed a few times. This chain's CDR3 is CASSVETGGDPHRGYTF. The CDR3 nucleotides read TGTGCCAGCAGCGTGGAGACAGGGGGCGACCCGCATCGTGGCTACACCTTC. The genes are TRBV9 and TRBJ1-2; 10 bases map to TRBD1. Germline CDR1 is SGDLS and CDR2 is YYNGEE. The CDR3 runs 17 residues. The trim removed 2 bases at V and 7 bases at J, leaving 14 bases unmatched.

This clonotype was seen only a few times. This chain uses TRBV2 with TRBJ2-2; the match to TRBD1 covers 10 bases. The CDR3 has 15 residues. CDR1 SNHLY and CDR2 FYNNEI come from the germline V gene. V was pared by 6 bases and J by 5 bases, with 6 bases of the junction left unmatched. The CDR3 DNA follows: TGTGCCAGCAGACTGACAGGGGGCTTTACCGGGGAGCTGTTTTTT. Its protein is CASRLTGGFTGELFF.

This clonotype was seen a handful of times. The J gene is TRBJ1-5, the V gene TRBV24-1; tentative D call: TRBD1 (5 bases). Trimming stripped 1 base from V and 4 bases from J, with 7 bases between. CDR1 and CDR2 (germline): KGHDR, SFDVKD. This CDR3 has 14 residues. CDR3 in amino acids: CATSDFEGNQPQHF. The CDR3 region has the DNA TGTGCCACCAGTGATTTCGAGGGGAATCAGCCCCAGCATTTT.

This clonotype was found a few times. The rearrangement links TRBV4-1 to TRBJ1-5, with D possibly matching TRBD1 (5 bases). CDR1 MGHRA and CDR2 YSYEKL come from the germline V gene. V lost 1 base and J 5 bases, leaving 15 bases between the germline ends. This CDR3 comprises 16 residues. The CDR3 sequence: CASSQVVREGYQPQHF. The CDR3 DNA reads TGCGCCAGCAGCCAAGTAGTCAGGGAGGGCTATCAGCCCCAGCATTTT.

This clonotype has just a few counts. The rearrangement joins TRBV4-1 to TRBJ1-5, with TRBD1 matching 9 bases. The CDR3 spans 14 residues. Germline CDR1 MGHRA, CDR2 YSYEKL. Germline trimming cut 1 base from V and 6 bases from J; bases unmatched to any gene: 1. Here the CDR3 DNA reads TGCGCCAGCAGCCAAGCACAGGGGGCTCAGCCCCAGCATTTT. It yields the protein CASSQAQGAQPQHF.

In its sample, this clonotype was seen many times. The CDR3 sequence: CASSLGSGTTDTQYF. DNA for the CDR3: TGTGCCAGCAGCTTAGGGAGCGGGACCACAGATACGCAGTATTTT. V and J are TRBV7-2 and TRBJ2-3; 7 bases fit TRBD2. CDR1 is SGHTA, CDR2 FQGNSA, per germline. The V segment lost 1 base and the J segment 2 bases; nucleotides outside the gene matches: 3. The CDR3 length is 15 residues.

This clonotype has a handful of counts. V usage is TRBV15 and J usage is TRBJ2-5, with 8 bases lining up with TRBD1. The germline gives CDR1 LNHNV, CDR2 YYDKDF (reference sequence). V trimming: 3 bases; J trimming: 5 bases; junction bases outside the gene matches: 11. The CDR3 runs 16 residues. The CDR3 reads CATSSRTGLFGETQYF. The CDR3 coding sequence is TGTGCCACCAGCAGCCGGACAGGGCTCTTCGGCGAGACCCAGTACTTC.

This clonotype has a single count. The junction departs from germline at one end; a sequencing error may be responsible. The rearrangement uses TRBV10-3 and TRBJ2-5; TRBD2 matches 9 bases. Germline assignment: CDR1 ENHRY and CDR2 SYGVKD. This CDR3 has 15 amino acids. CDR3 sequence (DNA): TGTGACATCAGAGGGACTAGCCTCCCACAAGAGACCCAGTACTTC. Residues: CDIRGTSLPQETQYF.

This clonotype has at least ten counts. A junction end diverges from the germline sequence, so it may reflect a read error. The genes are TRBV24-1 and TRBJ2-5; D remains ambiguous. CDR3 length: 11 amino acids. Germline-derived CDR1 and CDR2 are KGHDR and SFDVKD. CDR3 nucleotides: TGTGCCACCAGTGATCCAGAGGCCCAGTACTTC. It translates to CATSDPEAQYF.

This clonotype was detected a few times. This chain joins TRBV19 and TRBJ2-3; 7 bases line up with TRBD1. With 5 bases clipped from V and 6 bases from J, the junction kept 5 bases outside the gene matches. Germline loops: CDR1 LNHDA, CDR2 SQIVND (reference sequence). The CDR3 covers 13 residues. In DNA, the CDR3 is TGTGCCAGTAGTGAGGGGGCAGGGGATACGCAGTATTTT. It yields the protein CASSEGAGDTQYF.

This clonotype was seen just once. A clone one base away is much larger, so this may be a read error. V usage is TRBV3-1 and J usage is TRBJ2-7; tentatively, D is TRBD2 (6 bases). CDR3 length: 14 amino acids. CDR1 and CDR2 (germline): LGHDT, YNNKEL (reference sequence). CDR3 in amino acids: CASSEEGGVYEQYF. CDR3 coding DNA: TGTGCCAGCAGCGAAGAAGGAGGGGTCTACGAGCAGTACTTC.